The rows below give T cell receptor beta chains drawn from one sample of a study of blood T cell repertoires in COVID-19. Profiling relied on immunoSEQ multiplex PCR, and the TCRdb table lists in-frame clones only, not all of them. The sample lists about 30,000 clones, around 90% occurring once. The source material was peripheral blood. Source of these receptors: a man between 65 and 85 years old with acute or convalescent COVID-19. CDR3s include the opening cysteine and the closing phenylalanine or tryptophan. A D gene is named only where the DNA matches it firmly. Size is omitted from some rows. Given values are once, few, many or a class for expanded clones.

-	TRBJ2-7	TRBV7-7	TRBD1	CASTLRDRAKKGNEQYF	TGTGCCAGCACTCTCCGGGACAGGGCCAAAAAAGGAAACGAGCAGTACTTC
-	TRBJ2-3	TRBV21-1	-	CASSKALDRTSTDTQYF	TGTGCCAGCAGCAAAGCGCTGGACAGAACTAGCACAGATACGCAGTATTTT
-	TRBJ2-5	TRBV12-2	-	CASRPSPRNLVETQYF	TGTGCAAGTCGCCCGTCCCCGAGGAATTTGGTGGAGACCCAGTACTTC
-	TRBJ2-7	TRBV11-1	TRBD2	CASSLAAGVSGDEQYF	TGTGCCAGCAGCTTAGCTGCAGGTGTCAGCGGGGACGAGCAGTACTTC
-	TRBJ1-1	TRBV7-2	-	CASSLAWGQGTEAFF	TGTGCCAGCAGCTTGGCTTGGGGGCAGGGCACTGAAGCTTTCTTT
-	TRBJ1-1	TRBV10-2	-	CASSAMNTEAFF	TGCGCCAGCAGCGCTATGAACACTGAAGCTTTCTTT
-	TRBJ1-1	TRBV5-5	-	CASSFGIAGGRMNTEAFF	TGTGCCAGCAGCTTTGGGATTGCCGGGGGGAGAATGAACACTGAAGCTTTCTTT
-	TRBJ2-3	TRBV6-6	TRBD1	CASSYEQGSTDTQYF	TGTGCCAGCAGTTACGAACAGGGGAGCACAGATACGCAGTATTTT
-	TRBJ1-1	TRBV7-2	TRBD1	CASSLMTGSNTEAFF	TGTGCCAGCAGCTTAATGACAGGGTCTAACACTGAAGCTTTCTTT
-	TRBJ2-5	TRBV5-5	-	CASSPFSGVQETQYF	TGTGCCAGCAGCCCTTTCTCAGGGGTGCAAGAGACCCAGTACTTC
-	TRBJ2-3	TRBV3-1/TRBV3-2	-	CASSQVVEGTQYF	TGTGCCAGCAGCCAAGTCGTGGAGGGAACGCAGTATTTT
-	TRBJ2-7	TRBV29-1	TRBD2	CSVRGVYEQYF	TGCAGCGTTCGGGGGGTTTACGAGCAGTACTTC
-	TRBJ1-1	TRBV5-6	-	CASSSSGTEAFF	TGTGCCAGCAGCTCCTCGGGGACTGAAGCTTTCTTT
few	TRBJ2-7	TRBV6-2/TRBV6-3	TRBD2	CASSPGTSGGYPYEQYF	TGTGCCAGCAGTCCCGGGACTAGCGGGGGCTACCCCTACGAGCAGTACTTC
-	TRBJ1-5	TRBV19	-	CASSIGWGQNSNQPQHF	TGTGCCAGTAGTATAGGCTGGGGACAAAATAGCAATCAGCCCCAGCATTTT